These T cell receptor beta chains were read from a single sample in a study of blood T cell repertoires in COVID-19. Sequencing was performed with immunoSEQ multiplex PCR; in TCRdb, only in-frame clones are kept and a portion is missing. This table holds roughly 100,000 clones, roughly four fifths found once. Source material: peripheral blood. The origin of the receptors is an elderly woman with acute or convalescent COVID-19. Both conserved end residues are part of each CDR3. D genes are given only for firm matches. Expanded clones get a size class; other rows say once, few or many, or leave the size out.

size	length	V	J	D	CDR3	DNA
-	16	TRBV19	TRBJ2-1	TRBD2	CASSMEAGGSYNEQFF	TGTGCCAGTAGTATGGAAGCGGGAGGGTCCTACAATGAGCAGTTCTTC
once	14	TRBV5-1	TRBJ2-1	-	CASSKRNSYNEQFF	TGCGCCAGCAGCAAGAGGAACTCCTACAATGAGCAGTTCTTC
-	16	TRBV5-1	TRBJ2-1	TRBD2	CASSLPTSGRNNEQFF	TGCGCCAGCAGCTTGCCGACTAGCGGGAGAAATAATGAGCAGTTCTTC
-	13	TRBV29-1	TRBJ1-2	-	CSVPRGLNYGYTF	TGCAGCGTTCCGCGAGGACTTAACTATGGCTACACCTTC
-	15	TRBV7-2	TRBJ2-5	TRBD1	CASSLDRSGSETQYF	TGTGCCAGCAGCTTGGACAGGAGTGGGTCAGAGACCCAGTACTTC
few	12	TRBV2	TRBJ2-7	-	CASSESGDEQYF	TGTGCCAGCAGTGAGTCAGGGGACGAGCAGTACTTC
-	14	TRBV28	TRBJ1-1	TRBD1	CASSRGTGGRRAFF	TGTGCCAGCAGTCGGGGGACAGGGGGTCGTCGAGCTTTCTTT
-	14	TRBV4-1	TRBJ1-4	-	CASSQLRGIEKLFF	TGCGCCAGCAGCCAACTAAGGGGGATTGAAAAACTGTTTTTT
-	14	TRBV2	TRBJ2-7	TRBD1	CASRRTGGAYEQYF	TGTGCCAGCAGGAGGACAGGCGGTGCCTACGAGCAGTACTTC
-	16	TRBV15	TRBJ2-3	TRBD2	CATSRPGLATTDTQYF	TGTGCCACCAGCAGACCAGGACTAGCGACGACAGATACGCAGTATTTT
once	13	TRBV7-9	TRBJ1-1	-	CASRMTGNTEAFF	TGTGCCAGCAGGATGACAGGGAACACTGAAGCTTTCTTT
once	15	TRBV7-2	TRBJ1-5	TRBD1	CASSASGQGNQPQHF	TGTGCCAGCAGCGCGAGCGGACAGGGGAATCAGCCCCAGCATTTT
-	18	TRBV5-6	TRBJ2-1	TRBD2	CASSLVVAGGSSYNEQFF	TGTGCCAGCAGCCTCGTGGTAGCGGGAGGTTCATCCTACAATGAGCAGTTCTTC
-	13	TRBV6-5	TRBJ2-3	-	CASSLPGVDTQYF	TGTGCCAGCAGCCTTCCGGGGGTGGATACGCAGTATTTT
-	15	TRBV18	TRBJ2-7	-	CASSRGPISSYEQYF	TGTGCCAGCTCACGGGGGCCTATTAGCTCCTACGAGCAGTACTTC
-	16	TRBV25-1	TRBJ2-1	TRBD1	CASSESVTGSWGEQFF	TGTGCCAGCAGTGAATCGGTGACAGGGAGTTGGGGTGAGCAGTTCTTC